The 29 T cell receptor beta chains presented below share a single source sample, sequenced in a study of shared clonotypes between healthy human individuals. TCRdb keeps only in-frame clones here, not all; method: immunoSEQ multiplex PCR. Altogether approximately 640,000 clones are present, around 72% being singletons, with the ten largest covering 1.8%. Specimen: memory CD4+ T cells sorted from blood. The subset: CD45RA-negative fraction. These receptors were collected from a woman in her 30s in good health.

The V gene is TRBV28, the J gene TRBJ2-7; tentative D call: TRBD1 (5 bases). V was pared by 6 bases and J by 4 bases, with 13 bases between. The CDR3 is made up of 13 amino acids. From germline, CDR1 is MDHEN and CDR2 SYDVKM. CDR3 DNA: TGTGCCAGCAGAATACAACAGGCGTACGAGCAGTACTTC. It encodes CASRIQQAYEQYF.

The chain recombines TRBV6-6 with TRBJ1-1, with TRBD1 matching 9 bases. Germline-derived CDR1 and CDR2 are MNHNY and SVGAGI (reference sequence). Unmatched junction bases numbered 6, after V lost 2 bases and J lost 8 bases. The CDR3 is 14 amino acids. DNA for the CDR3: TGTGCCAGCAGTTACCCGGGGACAGGGATGGAAGCTTTCTTT. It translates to CASSYPGTGMEAFF.

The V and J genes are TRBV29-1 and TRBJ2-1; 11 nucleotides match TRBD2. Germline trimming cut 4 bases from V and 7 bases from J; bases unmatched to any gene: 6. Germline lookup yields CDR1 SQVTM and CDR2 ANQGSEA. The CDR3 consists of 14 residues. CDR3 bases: TGCAGCGTTGTACTACCTAGCGGGAGGAATGAGCAGTTCTTC. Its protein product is CSVVLPSGRNEQFF.

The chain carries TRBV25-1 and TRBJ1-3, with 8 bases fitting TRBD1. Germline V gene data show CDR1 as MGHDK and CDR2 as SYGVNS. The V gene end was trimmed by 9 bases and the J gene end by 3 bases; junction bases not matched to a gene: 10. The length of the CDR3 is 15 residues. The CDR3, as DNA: TGTGCCAGTACGACGACAGGGGCAAGTGGAAACACCATATATTTT. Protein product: CASTTTGASGNTIYF.

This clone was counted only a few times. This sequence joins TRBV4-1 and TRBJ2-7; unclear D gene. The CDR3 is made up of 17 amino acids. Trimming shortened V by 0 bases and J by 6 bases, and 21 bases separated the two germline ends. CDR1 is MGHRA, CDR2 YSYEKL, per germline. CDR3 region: CASSQDPKACQFCEQYF. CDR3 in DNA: TGCGCCAGCAGCCAAGACCCAAAAGCGTGTCAGTTCTGCGAGCAGTACTTC.

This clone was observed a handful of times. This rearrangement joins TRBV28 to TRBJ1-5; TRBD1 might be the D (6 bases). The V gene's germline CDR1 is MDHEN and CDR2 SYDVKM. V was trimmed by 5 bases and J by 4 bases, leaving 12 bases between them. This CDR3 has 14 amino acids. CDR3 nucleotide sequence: TGTGCCAGCAGTGGGGGCCAGGGGAATCAGCCCCAGCATTTT. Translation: CASSGGQGNQPQHF.

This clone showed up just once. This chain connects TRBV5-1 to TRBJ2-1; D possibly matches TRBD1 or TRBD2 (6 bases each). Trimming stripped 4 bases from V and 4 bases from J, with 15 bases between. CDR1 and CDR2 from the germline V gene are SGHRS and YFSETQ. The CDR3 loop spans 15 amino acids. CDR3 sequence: CASSQGTQGYNEQFF. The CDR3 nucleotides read TGCGCCAGCAGCCAGGGGACTCAAGGTTACAATGAGCAGTTCTTC.

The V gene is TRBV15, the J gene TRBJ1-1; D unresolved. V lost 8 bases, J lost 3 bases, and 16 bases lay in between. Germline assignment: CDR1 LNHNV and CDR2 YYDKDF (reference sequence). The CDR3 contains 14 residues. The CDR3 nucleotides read TGTGCCACCCGAGAGGGCGTGATCGACACTGAAGCTTTCTTT. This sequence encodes CATREGVIDTEAFF.

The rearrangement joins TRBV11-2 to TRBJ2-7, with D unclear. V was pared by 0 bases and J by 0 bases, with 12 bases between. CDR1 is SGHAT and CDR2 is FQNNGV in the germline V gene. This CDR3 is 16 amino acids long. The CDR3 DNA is TGTGCCAGCAGCTTAGATCTCAGGTCAGGCTCCTACGAGCAGTACTTC. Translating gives CASSLDLRSGSYEQYF.

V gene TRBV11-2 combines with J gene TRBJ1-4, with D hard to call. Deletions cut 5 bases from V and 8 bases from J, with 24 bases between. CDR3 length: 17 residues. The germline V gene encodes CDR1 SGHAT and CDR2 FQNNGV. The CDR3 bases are TGTGCCAGCAGCCCTATTCCCGGGGTCCTTGCGGGAGAAAAACTGTTTTTT. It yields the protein CASSPIPGVLAGEKLFF.

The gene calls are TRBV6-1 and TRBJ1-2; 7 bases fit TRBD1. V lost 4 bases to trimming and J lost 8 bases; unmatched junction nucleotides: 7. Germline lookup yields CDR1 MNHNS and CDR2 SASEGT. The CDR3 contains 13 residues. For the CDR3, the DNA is TGTGCCAGCAGTGGCCAGGGGGTAGGAGGCTACACCTTC. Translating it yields CASSGQGVGGYTF.

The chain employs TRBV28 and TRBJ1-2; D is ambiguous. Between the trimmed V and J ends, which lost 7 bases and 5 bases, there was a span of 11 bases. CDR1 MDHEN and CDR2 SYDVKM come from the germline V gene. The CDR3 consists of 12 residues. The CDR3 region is CASTKAKYGYTF. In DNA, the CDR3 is TGTGCCAGCACCAAAGCGAAGTATGGCTACACCTTC.

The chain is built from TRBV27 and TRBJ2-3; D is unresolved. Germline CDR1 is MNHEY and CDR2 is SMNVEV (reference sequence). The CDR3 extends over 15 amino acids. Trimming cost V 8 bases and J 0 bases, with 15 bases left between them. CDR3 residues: CASSPEGSSTDTQYF. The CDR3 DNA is TGTGCCAGCTCTCCCGAAGGTTCTAGCACAGATACGCAGTATTTT.

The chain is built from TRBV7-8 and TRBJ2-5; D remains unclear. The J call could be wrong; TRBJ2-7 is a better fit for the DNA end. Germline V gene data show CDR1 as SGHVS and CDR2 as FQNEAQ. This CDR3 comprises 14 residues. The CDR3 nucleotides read TGTGCCAGCAGCTCTATGGACGGTCCCTACGAGCAGTACTTC. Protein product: CASSSMDGPYEQYF.

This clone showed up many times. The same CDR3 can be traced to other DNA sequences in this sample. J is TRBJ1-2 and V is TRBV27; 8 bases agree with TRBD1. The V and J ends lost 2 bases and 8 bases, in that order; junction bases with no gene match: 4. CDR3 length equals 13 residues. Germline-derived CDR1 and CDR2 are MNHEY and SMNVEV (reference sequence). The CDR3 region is CASSLPGGRGYTF. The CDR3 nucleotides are TGTGCCAGCAGTTTACCAGGGGGCCGGGGCTACACCTTC.

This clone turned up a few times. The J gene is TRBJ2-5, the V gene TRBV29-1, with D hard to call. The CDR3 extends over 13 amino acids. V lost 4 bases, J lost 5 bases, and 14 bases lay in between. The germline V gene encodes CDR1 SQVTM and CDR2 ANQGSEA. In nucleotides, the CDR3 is TGCAGCGTTGTGGTAGAGGCAATGGAGACCCAGTACTTC. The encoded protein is CSVVVEAMETQYF. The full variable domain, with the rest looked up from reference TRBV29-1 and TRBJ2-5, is SAVISQKPSRDICQRGTSLTIQCQVDSQVTMMFWYRQQPGQSLTLIATANQGSEATYESGFVIDKFPISRPNLTFSTLTVSNMSPEDSSIYLCSVVVEAMETQYFGPGTRLLVL.

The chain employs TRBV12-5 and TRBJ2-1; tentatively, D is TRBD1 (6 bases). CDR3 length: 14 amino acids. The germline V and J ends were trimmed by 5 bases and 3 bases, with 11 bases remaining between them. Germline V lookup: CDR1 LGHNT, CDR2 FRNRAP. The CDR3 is CASGPRDNYNEQFF. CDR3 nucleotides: TGTGCTAGTGGTCCCCGGGACAACTACAATGAGCAGTTCTTC.

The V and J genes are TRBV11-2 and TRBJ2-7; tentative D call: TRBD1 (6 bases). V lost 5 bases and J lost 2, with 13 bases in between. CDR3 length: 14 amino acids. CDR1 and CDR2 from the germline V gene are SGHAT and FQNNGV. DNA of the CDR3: TGTGCCAGCAGCCCAGGGGTCCTGGCCTACGAGCAGTACTTC. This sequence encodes CASSPGVLAYEQYF.

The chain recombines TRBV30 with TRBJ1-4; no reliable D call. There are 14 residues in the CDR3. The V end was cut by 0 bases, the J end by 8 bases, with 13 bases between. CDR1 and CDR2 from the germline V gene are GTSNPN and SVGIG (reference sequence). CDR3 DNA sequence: TGTGCCTGGAGTGTAAGTCGAGGGCCGGAAAAACTGTTTTTT. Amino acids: CAWSVSRGPEKLFF.

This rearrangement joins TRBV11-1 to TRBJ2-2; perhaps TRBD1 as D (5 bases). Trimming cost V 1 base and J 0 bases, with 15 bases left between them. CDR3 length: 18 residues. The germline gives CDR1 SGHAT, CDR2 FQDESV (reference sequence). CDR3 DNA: TGTGCCAGCAGCTTAGTATTTACAGGAACTGCGAACACCGGGGAGCTGTTTTTT. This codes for CASSLVFTGTANTGELFF.

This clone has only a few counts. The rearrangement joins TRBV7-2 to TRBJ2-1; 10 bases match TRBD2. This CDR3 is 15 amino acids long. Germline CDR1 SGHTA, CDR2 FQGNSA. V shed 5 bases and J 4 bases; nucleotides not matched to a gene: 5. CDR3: CASSKTSGQYNEQFF. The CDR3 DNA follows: TGTGCCAGCAGCAAGACTAGCGGGCAATACAATGAGCAGTTCTTC.

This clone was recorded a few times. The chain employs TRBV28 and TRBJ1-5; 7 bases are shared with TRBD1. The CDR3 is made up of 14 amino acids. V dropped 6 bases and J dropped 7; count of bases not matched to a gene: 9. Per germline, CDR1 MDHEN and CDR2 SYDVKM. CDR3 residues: CASSSRQGNQPQHF. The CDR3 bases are TGTGCCAGCAGCTCACGACAGGGAAACCAGCCCCAGCATTTT.

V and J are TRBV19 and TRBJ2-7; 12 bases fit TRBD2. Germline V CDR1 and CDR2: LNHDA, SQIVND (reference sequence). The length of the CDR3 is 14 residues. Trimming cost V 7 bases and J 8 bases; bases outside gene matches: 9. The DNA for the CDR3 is TGTGCCAGTATGGCTAGCGGGAGGGCCGAGAAGCAGTACTTC. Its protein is CASMASGRAEKQYF.

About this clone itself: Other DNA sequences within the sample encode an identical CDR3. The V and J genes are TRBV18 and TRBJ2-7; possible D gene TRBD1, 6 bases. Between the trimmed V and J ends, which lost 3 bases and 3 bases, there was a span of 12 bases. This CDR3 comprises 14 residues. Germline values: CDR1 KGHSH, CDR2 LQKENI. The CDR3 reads CASSPRQEFYEQYF. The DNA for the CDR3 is TGTGCCAGCTCACCGCGACAGGAATTCTACGAGCAGTACTTC.

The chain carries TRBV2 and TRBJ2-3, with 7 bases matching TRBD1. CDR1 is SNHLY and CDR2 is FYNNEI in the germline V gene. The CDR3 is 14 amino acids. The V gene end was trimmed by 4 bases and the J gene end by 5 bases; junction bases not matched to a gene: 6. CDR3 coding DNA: TGTGCCAGCAGTGTTATAGGGGACAGAGATACGCAGTATTTT. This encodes CASSVIGDRDTQYF.

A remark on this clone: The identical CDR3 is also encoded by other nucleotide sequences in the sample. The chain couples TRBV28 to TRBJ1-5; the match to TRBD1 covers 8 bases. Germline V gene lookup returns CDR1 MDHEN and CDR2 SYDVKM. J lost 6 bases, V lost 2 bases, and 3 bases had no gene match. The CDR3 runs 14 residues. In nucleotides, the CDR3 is TGTGCCAGCAGTTTACAGGGGGCAGCTCAGCCCCAGCATTTT. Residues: CASSLQGAAQPQHF.

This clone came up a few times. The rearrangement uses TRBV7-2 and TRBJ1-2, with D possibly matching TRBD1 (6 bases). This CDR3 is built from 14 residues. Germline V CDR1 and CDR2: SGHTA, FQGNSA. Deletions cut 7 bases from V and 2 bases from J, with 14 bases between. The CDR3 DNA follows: TGTGCCAGCACCAATAGGGGGACCAACTATGGCTACACCTTC. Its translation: CASTNRGTNYGYTF.

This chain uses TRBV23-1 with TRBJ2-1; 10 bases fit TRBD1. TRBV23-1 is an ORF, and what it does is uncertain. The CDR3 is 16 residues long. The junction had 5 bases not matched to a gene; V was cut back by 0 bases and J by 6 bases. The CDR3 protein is CASSQSTGGAPNEQFF. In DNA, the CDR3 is TGCGCCAGCAGTCAATCGACAGGGGGCGCCCCCAATGAGCAGTTCTTC.

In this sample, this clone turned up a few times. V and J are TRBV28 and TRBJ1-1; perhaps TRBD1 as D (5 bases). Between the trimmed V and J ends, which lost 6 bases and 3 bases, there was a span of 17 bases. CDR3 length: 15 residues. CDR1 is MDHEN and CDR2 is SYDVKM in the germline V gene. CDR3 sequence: CASRRASGSDTEAFF. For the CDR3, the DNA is TGTGCCAGCAGAAGAGCTTCAGGGTCAGACACTGAAGCTTTCTTT.